The present T cell receptor (beta chain) was sequenced within a study of blood T cell repertoires in COVID-19. In the study overall: Donors in the United States, Italy and Spain gave samples during acute or convalescent COVID-19. Nucleic acid was either cDNA or gDNA, and it came from T cells, B-cell-depleted T cells, or PBMCs.

Per the authors' pipeline: Estimates of nucleated cell counts were drawn from the amplification of reference gene primers. The protocol was immunoSEQ multiplex PCR, while the TCRdb copy is restricted to in-frame clones and leaves out a portion. V and J calls and clone size are as listed in that table; D and trimming were resolved from the DNA. The sample contains roughly 16,000 clones, over 75% of which appear only once. This TCR came from a human donor in a cohort sampled during active COVID-19. The sequenced material came from peripheral blood.

The CDR3 loop is CASSPSSGSRDEQFF. CDR3 coding DNA: TGTGCCAGCTCACCCTCTAGCGGGAGTAGGGATGAGCAGTTCTTC. This chain links TRBV18 with TRBJ2-1; 10 bases are a match to TRBD2. Trimming at V came to 3 bases and at J to 8 bases, leaving 7 bases not matched to a gene. CDR3 length: 15 residues. Germline CDR1 and CDR2: KGHSH and LQKENI.